Listed here are 18 T cell receptor beta chains from one sample, sequenced in a study of metastatic and nonmetastatic thyroid tumors (TCRdb year 2020). Libraries were prepared through PCR. Sequencing relied on an Illumina HiSeq 4000. Through fastp at Q25 and MiXCR, TCRdb rebuilt clones from the public reads, retaining in-frame beta chains. The sample records 40,000 or so clones, roughly 17% of which are singletons. The ten largest account for roughly 9.6% of the sample. Before undergoing thyroid surgery, none of the patients had been given any kind of treatment. Sequencing was done on a sample of tumor tissue. These receptors were collected from a female donor with papillary thyroid cancer or a benign thyroid nodule (not recorded which). Some clones in this sample may be carry-over from other donors' samples.

Of note for this clone: A much larger clone lies one base from this, so it may be a read error. Within the sample, other DNA sequences also encode this same CDR3. For the CDR3, the DNA is TGCAGTGCTAGAGCACCAGGACAAGAGACCCAGTACTTC. It codes for CSARAPGQETQYF. This sequence joins TRBV20-1 and TRBJ2-5; unclear D gene. The V gene's germline CDR1 is DFQATT and CDR2 SNEGSKA (reference sequence). Trimming shortened V by 1 base and J by 2 bases, and 8 bases separated the two germline ends. There are 13 residues in the CDR3.

This clone was seen many times. The V call is TRBV7-8, the J call TRBJ2-1; D perhaps matches TRBD2 (6 bases). V gave up 5 bases and J gave up 8 bases, with 13 bases separating them. This CDR3 has 13 amino acids. The germline V gene encodes CDR1 SGHVS and CDR2 FQNEAQ. Written as DNA, the CDR3 is TGTGCCAGCAGCCCACTAGCACACGATGAGCAGTTCTTC. It is translated as CASSPLAHDEQFF.

V usage is TRBV20-1 and J usage is TRBJ2-7; D remains unclear. Per germline, CDR1 DFQATT and CDR2 SNEGSKA (reference sequence). V lost 1 base, J lost 2 bases, and 12 bases lay in between. This CDR3 region has 14 residues. Here the CDR3 reads CSARALCVPYEQYF. The DNA for the CDR3 is TGCAGTGCTAGAGCCCTCTGCGTTCCCTACGAGCAGTACTTC.

This clone was seen many times. Within the sample, other DNA sequences also encode this same CDR3. The rearrangement uses TRBV13 and TRBJ1-4; 11 bases line up with TRBD1. CDR3 length: 17 residues. V shed 2 bases, J shed 3 bases, and the junction held 5 bases outside the gene matches. Germline V lookup: CDR1 PRHDT, CDR2 FYEKMQ (reference sequence). Written as DNA, the CDR3 is TGTGCCAGCAGCTTAAGGACAGGGGGCGCGCCTAATGAAAAACTGTTTTTT. Residues: CASSLRTGGAPNEKLFF. Complete variable domain (other parts from reference TRBV13 and TRBJ1-4): AAGVIQSPRHLIKEKRETATLKCYPIPRHDTVYWYQQGPGQDPQFLISFYEKMQSDKGSIPDRFSAQQFSDYHSELNMSSLELGDSALYFCASSLRTGGAPNEKLFFGSGTQLSVL.

There are many counts of this clone. V and J are TRBV30 and TRBJ1-4; D is undetermined. The CDR3 totals 15 residues. Germline-derived CDR1 and CDR2 are GTSNPN and SVGIG (reference sequence). V was shortened by 3 bases and J by 5 bases, with 16 bases between the two germline ends. CDR3 protein: CAWRNPVALNEKLFF. The DNA for the CDR3 is TGTGCCTGGAGGAACCCCGTGGCACTAAATGAAAAACTGTTTTTT.

This clone was counted ten times or more. This chain connects TRBV24-1 to TRBJ2-4, with D perhaps TRBD1 (5 bases). The ends were cut back, 3 bases at V and 9 bases at J, with 17 bases in the middle. The germline gives CDR1 KGHDR, CDR2 SFDVKD. The CDR3 consists of 15 residues. The CDR3 DNA follows: TGTGCCACCAGTGATCCGACAGAAACGCCTGGCATTCAGTACTTC. Translation: CATSDPTETPGIQYF.

There are many counts of this clone. The chain uses TRBV19 and TRBJ2-5; 7 bases are shared with TRBD1. The CDR3 runs to 14 residues. Trimming took 5 bases from V and 0 from J; bases not matched to a gene: 3. Germline V gene data show CDR1 as LNHDA and CDR2 as SQIVND (reference sequence). CDR3 sequence reads: CASSEDRHQETQYF. CDR3 bases: TGTGCCAGTAGTGAGGACAGGCACCAAGAGACCCAGTACTTC. The full variable domain, rest sourced from reference TRBV19 and TRBJ2-5, is DGGITQSPKYLFRKEGQNVTLSCEQNLNHDAMYWYRQDPGQGLRLIYYSQIVNDFQKGDIAEGYSVSREKKESFPLTVTSAQKNPTAFYLCASSEDRHQETQYFGPGTRLLVL.

This clone was recorded many times. The chain combines TRBV15 with TRBJ1-6, with TRBD1 matching over 7 bases. V was clipped by 5 bases and J by 7 bases; unmatched bases: 5. Germline CDR1 is LNHNV and CDR2 is YYDKDF (reference sequence). This CDR3 spans 14 amino acids. This CDR3 reads CATSGQVFNSPLHF. The CDR3 nucleotides are TGTGCCACCAGCGGACAGGTCTTCAATTCACCCCTCCACTTT.

This clone was detected many times. This chain links TRBV7-6 with TRBJ1-1; weak D call: TRBD1 (6 bases). V was shortened by 5 bases and J by 7 bases, with 23 bases between the two germline ends. The CDR3 spans 16 residues. Looked up from germline, CDR1 is SGHVS and CDR2 is FNYEAQ. The CDR3 region has the DNA TGTGCCAGCAGCCCTTTACGTCAGGGGCAGCTGAATGAAGCTTTCTTT. It encodes CASSPLRQGQLNEAFF.

This clone has a count of ten or more. The rearrangement joins TRBV5-4 to TRBJ2-2, with TRBD2 matching 7 bases. Trimming at V came to 3 bases and at J to 2 bases, leaving 4 bases not matched to a gene. The CDR3 has 15 amino acids. The V gene's germline CDR1 is SGHNT and CDR2 YYREEE (reference sequence). The CDR3 loop reads CASSSTSANTGELFF. DNA for the CDR3: TGTGCCAGCAGCTCTACTAGCGCTAACACCGGGGAGCTGTTTTTT.

This clone was seen ten or more times. The chain combines TRBV9 with TRBJ2-1; D not resolved. The CDR3 is 12 amino acids. Germline loops: CDR1 SGDLS, CDR2 YYNGEE. With 7 bases removed from V and 7 bases from J, the gap between germline ends came to 12 bases. This CDR3 is CASPPVGNEQFF. The CDR3 bases are TGTGCCAGCCCCCCCGTTGGTAATGAGCAGTTCTTC.

This clone appeared many times. V usage is TRBV5-1 and J usage is TRBJ1-5, with 9 bases identical to TRBD1. Germline CDR1 SGHRS, CDR2 YFSETQ. This CDR3 is built from 15 residues. With 4 bases clipped from V and 4 bases from J, the junction kept 6 bases outside the gene matches. The CDR3 is CASSPYGQGNQPQHF. CDR3 coding DNA: TGCGCCAGCAGCCCCTATGGACAGGGGAATCAGCCCCAGCATTTT.

This clone showed up many times. The chain has TRBV18 and TRBJ1-1; TRBD1 is a possible D gene (5 bases). Germline CDR1 is KGHSH and CDR2 is LQKENI. The V end lost 6 bases, the J end lost 3 bases, and 14 bases lay between the germline ends. The CDR3 totals 14 residues. CDR3 sequence (DNA): TGTGCCAGCTCCACACAGGCGGGGGACACTGAAGCTTTCTTT. The encoded protein is CASSTQAGDTEAFF. The variable domain in full, completed from reference TRBV18 and TRBJ1-1, reads NAGVMQNPRHLVRRRGQEARLRCSPMKGHSHVYWYRQLPEEGLKFMVYLQKENIIDESGMPKERFSAEFPKEGPSILRIQQVVRGDSAAYFCASSTQAGDTEAFFGQGTRLTVV.

This clone appeared a few times. This may be a read error, as it is one base from a much larger clone. The conserved closing phenylalanine or tryptophan is absent in this CDR3, likely reflecting a read error. In nucleotides, the CDR3 is TGTGCCAGCAGCCCTAGTGCTTGGCATGAGCAGTTCTCC. As protein: CASSPSAWHEQFS. The V and J genes are TRBV9 and TRBJ2-1, with D uncertain. The CDR3 has 13 residues. The V gene lost 4 bases and the J gene lost 8 bases, with 13 bases spanning the gap. Germline V gives CDR1 SGDLS, CDR2 YYNGEE.

To note about this clone: One junction end disagrees with the germline gene, perhaps due to a read error. The chain joins TRBV3-1 to TRBJ2-3; D unclear. Germline CDR1 and CDR2: LGHDT and YNNKEL (reference sequence). The CDR3 is 17 residues long. The CDR3 region has the DNA TGTGCCTGCAGCTCTCGCGCGAACCGAAAATACACAGATACGCAGTATTTT. This encodes CACSSRANRKYTDTQYF.

This clone was recorded at least ten times. This chain links TRBV12-3 or TRBV12-4 with TRBJ1-2, with 7 bases aligning to TRBD1. V shed 5 bases and J 1 base; nucleotides not matched to a gene: 10. The CDR3 sequence is 16 residues long. The CDR3 here is CASSPKPGTDNYGYTF. The CDR3 DNA follows: TGTGCCAGCAGTCCAAAACCCGGGACAGATAACTATGGCTACACCTTC.

This clone was seen many times. V gene TRBV6-2 or TRBV6-3 combines with J gene TRBJ1-3; D might be TRBD1 (6 bases). The CDR3 contains 18 residues. With 6 bases removed from V and 7 bases from J, the gap between germline ends came to 28 bases. Germline loops: CDR1 MNHEY, CDR2 SVGEGT. CDR3 sequence reads: CASRYQLGSPGHRNTIYF. In nucleotides, the CDR3 is TGTGCCAGCAGATACCAACTCGGATCACCGGGACACCGGAACACCATATATTTT.

Many counts were recorded for this clone. The gene calls are TRBV11-3 and TRBJ2-7, with TRBD2 as a possible D gene (6 bases). The CDR3 totals 16 residues. Germline CDR1 reads SGHNT; CDR2 reads YENEEA. The V and J ends lost 2 bases and 7 bases respectively, with 21 bases between them. The CDR3 spells CASSLPFGERAGEQYF. The CDR3 bases are TGTGCCAGCAGCTTACCGTTCGGGGAGAGGGCGGGAGAGCAGTACTTC.